These 11 T cell receptor beta chains were sequenced from one sample in a study of OX40 agonist ivuxolimab in advanced cancers. TCRdb's table, derived via immunoSEQ multiplex PCR, lists solely in-frame clones and lacks some. The sample has 50,000 or so clones, about 81% seen once. The sequencing used CD4+ or CD8+ T cells sorted from blood, collected in a trial of the OX40 agonist ivuxolimab. All receptors derive from an adult with an advanced solid tumor such as melanoma, head and neck, liver or kidney cancer.

J is TRBJ2-1 and V is TRBV10-1; 16 bases match TRBD2. Unmatched junction bases numbered 4, after V lost 6 bases and J lost 8 bases. The germline gives CDR1 WNHNN, CDR2 SYGVQD (reference sequence). The CDR3 runs to 15 residues. The CDR3 sequence: CASSGTSGGAHEQFF. The DNA for the CDR3 is TGCGCCAGCAGCGGGACTAGCGGGGGGGCCCATGAGCAGTTCTTC.

Comment on this clone: One end of the junction is discordant with germline, which a read error may explain. V is TRBV18 and J is TRBJ2-7; a weak D match, TRBD1 (5 bases). CDR3 length: 14 residues. The germline V gene encodes CDR1 KGHSH and CDR2 LQKENI. The DNA of the CDR3 is TGTGCCAGCTCACCGGAAGGAGTAACCTACGAGCAGGGCTTC. As protein: CASSPEGVTYEQGF.

This rearrangement joins TRBV18 to TRBJ2-2; D might be TRBD1 or TRBD2, each matching 5 bases. Germline V gene data show CDR1 as KGHSH and CDR2 as LQKENI. V shed 5 bases and J shed 7 bases, with 17 bases lying between them. The CDR3 runs to 15 residues. The CDR3 here is CASSYDSERGGELFF. CDR3 sequence (DNA): TGTGCCAGCTCATACGACAGCGAACGGGGCGGGGAGCTGTTTTTT.

The J gene is TRBJ2-7, the V gene TRBV28, with 7 bases that match TRBD2. CDR3 length: 15 amino acids. V lost 7 bases, J lost 0 bases, and 9 bases stayed unmatched. Germline CDR1 is MDHEN and CDR2 is SYDVKM. DNA of the CDR3: TGTGCCAGCATATTAAGCGGGGCCAGCTCCTACGAGCAGTACTTC. Amino acids: CASILSGASSYEQYF.

The chain employs TRBV15 and TRBJ2-5; the D gene is possibly TRBD2 (6 bases). Trimming stripped 0 bases from V and 4 bases from J, with 15 bases between. The germline CDR1 and CDR2 sequences are LNHNV and YYDKDF (reference sequence). The CDR3 loop spans 16 amino acids. The CDR3 loop reads CATSRDGASEGETQYF. The CDR3 DNA reads as TGTGCCACCAGCAGAGATGGGGCTAGCGAAGGAGAGACCCAGTACTTC.

The sample holds a few counts of this clone. The chain combines TRBV2 with TRBJ2-5; 9 nucleotides align to TRBD1. CDR1 and CDR2 (germline): SNHLY, FYNNEI. Losses at the gene ends were 6 bases for V and 4 bases for J; bases not matched to a gene: 6. This CDR3 contains 14 residues. CDR3 in amino acids: CASRARQGGETQYF. The CDR3 DNA sequence: TGTGCCAGCAGGGCAAGACAGGGGGGAGAGACCCAGTACTTC.

The sample holds one count of this clone. The V call is TRBV7-7, the J call TRBJ2-6, with D perhaps matching TRBD1 or TRBD2 (6 bases each). Germline V gives CDR1 SSHAT, CDR2 FNYEAQ (reference sequence). V dropped 5 bases and J dropped 2 bases, with 10 bases sitting between them. This CDR3 is 15 amino acids long. CDR3 nucleotide sequence: TGTGCCAGCAGCACGGGGGCGCCTGGGGCCAACGTCCTGACTTTC. As protein: CASSTGAPGANVLTF.

This rearrangement joins TRBV5-1 to TRBJ2-7; D perhaps matches TRBD2 (5 bases). CDR3 size: 13 residues. V lost 1 base to trimming and J lost 2 bases, with 7 bases between them. Germline V gene lookup returns CDR1 SGHRS and CDR2 YFSETQ. The CDR3 reads CASSLRRTYEQYF. CDR3 DNA: TGCGCCAGCAGCTTGCGGAGGACCTACGAGCAGTACTTC.

The CDR3 region is CASSPSAGGGEKLFF. As DNA, the CDR3 is TGTGCCAGCAGCCCCTCGGCAGGGGGGGGTGAAAAACTGTTTTTT. The V gene is TRBV5-5, the J gene TRBJ1-4, with 7 bases aligning to TRBD1. Germline trimming cut 4 bases from V and 7 bases from J; bases unmatched to any gene: 10. Germline loops: CDR1 SGHKS, CDR2 YYEKEE (reference sequence). CDR3 length: 15 residues.

V and J are TRBV10-3 and TRBJ2-1; 8 positions match TRBD1. The germline V gene encodes CDR1 ENHRY and CDR2 SYGVKD. This CDR3 spans 14 amino acids. Losses at the gene ends were 6 bases for V and 4 bases for J; bases not matched to a gene: 5. The CDR3 bases are TGTGCCATCAGATCGGGACAGGCTTACAATGAGCAGTTCTTC. It yields the protein CAIRSGQAYNEQFF.

The chain joins TRBV5-1 to TRBJ2-5, with D perhaps matching TRBD1 (6 bases). The CDR3 is 15 residues long. Germline CDR1 and CDR2: SGHRS and YFSETQ. The V and J ends lost 3 bases and 2 bases respectively, with 14 bases between them. The CDR3 DNA is TGCGCCAGCAGCTCTTATACAGGGTTGCAAGAGACCCAGTACTTC. It specifies CASSSYTGLQETQYF.